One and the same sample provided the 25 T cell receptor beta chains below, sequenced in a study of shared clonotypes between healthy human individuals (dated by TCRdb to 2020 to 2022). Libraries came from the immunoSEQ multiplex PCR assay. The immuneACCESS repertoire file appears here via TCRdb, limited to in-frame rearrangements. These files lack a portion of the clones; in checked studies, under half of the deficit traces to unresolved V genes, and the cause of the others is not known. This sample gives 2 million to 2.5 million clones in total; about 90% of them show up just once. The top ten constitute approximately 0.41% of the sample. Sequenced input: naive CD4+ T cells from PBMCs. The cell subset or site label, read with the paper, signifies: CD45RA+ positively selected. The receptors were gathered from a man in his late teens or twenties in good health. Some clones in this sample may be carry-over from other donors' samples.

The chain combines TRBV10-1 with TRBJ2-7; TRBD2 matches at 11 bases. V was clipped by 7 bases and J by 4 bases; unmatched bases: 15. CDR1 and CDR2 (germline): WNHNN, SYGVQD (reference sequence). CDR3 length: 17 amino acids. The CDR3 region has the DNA TGCGCCAGCACCCCCCTCGGTGCTAGCGGGAGGAGGTACGAGCAGTACTTC. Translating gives CASTPLGASGRRYEQYF.

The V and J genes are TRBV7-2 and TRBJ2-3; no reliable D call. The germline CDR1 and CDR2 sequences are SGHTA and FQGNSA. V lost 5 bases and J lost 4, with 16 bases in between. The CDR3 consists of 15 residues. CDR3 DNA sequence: TGTGCCAGCAGCAGCTTTATGGGATGGGCAGATACGCAGTATTTT. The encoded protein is CASSSFMGWADTQYF.

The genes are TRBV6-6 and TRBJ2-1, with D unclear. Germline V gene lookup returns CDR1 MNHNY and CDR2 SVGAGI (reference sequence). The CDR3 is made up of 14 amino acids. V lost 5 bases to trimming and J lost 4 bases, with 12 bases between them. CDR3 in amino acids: CASSLPTDYNEQFF. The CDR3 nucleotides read TGTGCCAGCAGTCTACCTACAGATTACAATGAGCAGTTCTTC.

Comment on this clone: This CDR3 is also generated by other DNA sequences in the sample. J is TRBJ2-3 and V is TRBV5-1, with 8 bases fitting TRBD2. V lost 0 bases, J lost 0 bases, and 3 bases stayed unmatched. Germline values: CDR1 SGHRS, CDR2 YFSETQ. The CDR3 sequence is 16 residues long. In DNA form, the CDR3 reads TGCGCCAGCAGCTTGGCGAGCGGGGGTAGCACAGATACGCAGTATTTT. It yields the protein CASSLASGGSTDTQYF.

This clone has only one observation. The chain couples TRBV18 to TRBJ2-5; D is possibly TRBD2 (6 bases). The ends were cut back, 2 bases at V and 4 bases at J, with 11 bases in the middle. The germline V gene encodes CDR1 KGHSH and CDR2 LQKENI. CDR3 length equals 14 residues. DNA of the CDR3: TGTGCCAGCTCACCAGGGCGGGAACGAGAGACCCAGTACTTC. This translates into CASSPGRERETQYF.

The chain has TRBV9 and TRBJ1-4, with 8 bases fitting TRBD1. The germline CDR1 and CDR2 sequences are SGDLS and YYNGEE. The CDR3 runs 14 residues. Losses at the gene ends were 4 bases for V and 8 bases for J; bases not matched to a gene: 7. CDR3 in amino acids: CASSLRQGNEKLFF. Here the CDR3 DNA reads TGTGCCAGCAGCTTGCGACAGGGGAACGAAAAACTGTTTTTT.

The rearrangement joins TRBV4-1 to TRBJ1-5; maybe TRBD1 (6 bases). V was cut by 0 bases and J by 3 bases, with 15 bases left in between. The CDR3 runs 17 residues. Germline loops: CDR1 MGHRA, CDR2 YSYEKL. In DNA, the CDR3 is TGCGCCAGCAGCCAAGATGAATCAGGGGTGTCCAATCAGCCCCAGCATTTT. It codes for CASSQDESGVSNQPQHF.

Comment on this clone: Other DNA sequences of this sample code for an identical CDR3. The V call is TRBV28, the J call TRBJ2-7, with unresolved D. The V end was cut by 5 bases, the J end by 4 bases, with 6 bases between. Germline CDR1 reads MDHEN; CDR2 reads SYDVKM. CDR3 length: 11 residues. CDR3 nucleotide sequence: TGTGCCAGCAGTCTCGTTTACGAGCAGTACTTC. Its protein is CASSLVYEQYF.

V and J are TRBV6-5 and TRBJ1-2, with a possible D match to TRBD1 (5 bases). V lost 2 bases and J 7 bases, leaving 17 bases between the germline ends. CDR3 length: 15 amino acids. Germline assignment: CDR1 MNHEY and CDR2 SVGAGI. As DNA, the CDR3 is TGTGCCAGCAGTTACACAAGTCGTGGGGGGGTTGGCTACACCTTC. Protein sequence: CASSYTSRGGVGYTF.

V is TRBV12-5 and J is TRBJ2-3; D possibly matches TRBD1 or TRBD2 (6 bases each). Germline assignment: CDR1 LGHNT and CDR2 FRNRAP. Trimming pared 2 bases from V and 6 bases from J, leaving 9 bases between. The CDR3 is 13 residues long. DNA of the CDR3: TGTGCTAGTGGTTTGCCGGGGGCGGATACGCAGTATTTT. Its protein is CASGLPGADTQYF.

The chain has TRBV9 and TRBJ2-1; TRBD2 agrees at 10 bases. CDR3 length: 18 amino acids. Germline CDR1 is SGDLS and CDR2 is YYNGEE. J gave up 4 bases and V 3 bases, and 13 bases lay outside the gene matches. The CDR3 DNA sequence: TGTGCCAGCAGCGCGGGGGTATACTCGGGACTAGCGTACAATGAGCAGTTCTTC. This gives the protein CASSAGVYSGLAYNEQFF. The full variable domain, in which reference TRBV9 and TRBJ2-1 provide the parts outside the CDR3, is DSGVTQTPKHLITATGQRVTLRCSPRSGDLSVYWYQQSLDQGLQFLIQYYNGEERAKGNILERFSAQQFPDLHSELNLSSLELGDSALYFCASSAGVYSGLAYNEQFFGPGTRLTVL.

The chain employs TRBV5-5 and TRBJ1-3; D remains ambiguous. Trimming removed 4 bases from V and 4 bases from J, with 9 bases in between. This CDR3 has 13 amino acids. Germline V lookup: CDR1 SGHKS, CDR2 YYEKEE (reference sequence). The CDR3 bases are TGTGCCAGCAGCCCCGGACCGGGAAACACCATATATTTT. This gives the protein CASSPGPGNTIYF.

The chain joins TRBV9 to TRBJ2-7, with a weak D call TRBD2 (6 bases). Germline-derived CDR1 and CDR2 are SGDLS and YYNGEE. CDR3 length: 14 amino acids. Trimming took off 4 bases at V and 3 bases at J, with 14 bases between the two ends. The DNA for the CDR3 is TGTGCCAGCAGCCCGAGACGGCGGGGCTACGAGCAGTACTTC. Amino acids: CASSPRRRGYEQYF.

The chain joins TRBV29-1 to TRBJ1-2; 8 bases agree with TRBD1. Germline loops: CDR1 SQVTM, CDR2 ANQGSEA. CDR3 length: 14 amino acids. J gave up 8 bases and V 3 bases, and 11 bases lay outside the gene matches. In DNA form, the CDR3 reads TGCAGCGTTGAGGGGATTCGCAGGGGGCAGGGCTACACCTTC. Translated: CSVEGIRRGQGYTF.

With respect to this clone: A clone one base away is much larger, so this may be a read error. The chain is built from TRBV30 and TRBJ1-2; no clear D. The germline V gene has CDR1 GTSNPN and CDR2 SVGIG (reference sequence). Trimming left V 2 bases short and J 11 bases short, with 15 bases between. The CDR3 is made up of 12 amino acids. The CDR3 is CAWSPRRGGYTF. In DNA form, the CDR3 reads TGTGCCTGGAGTCCGAGACGGGGAGGTTACACCTTC.

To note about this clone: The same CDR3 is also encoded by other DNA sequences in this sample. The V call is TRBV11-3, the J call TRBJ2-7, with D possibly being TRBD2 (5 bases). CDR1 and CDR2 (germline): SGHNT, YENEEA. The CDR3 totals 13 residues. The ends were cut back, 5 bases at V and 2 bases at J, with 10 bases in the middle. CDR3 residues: CASSAGLAYEQYF. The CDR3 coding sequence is TGTGCCAGCAGCGCCGGACTTGCCTACGAGCAGTACTTC.

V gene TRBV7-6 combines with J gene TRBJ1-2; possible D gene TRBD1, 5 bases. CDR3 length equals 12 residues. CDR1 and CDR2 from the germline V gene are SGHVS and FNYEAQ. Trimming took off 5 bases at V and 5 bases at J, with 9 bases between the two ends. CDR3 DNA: TGTGCCAGCAGCGCAACAGGTTATGGCTACACCTTC. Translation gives CASSATGYGYTF.

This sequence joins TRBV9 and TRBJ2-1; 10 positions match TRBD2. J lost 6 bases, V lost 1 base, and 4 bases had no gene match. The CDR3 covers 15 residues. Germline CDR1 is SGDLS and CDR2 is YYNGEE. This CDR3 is CASSVSSGSPNEQFF. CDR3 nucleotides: TGTGCCAGCAGCGTATCTAGCGGGAGCCCCAATGAGCAGTTCTTC.

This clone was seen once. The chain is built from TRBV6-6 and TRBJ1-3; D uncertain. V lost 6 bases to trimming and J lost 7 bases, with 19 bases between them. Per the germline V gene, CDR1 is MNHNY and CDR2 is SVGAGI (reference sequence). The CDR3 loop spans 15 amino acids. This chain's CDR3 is CASSPKEFLRNTIYF. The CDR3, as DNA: TGTGCCAGCAGCCCGAAGGAGTTTTTACGGAACACCATATATTTT.

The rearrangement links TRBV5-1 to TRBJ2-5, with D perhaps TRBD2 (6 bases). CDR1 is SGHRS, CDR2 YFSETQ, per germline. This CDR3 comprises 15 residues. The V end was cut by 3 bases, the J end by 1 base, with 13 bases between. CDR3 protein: CASSSAGTGQETQYF. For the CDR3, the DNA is TGCGCCAGCAGCTCGGCCGGGACTGGCCAAGAGACCCAGTACTTC. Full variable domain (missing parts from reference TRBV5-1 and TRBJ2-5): KAGVTQTPRYLIKTRGQQVTLSCSPISGHRSVSWYQQTPGQGLQFLFEYFSETQRNKGNFPGRFSGRQFSNSRSEMNVSTLELGDSALYLCASSSAGTGQETQYFGPGTRLLVL.

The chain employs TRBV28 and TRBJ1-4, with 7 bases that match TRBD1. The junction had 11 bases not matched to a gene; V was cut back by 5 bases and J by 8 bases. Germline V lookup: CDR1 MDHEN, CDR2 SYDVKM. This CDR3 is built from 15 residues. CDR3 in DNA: TGTGCCAGCAGTCCCGACAGGGACCTGTACGAAAAACTGTTTTTT. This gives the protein CASSPDRDLYEKLFF.

The CDR3 nucleotides are TGTGCCAGCAGCTCCGTCAGGGGACGGGGCACCGGGGAGCTGTTTTTT. Translation: CASSSVRGRGTGELFF. The chain has TRBV11-2 and TRBJ2-2; tentatively, D is TRBD1 (6 bases). Germline values: CDR1 SGHAT, CDR2 FQNNGV. The V end was cut by 4 bases, the J end by 4 bases, with 16 bases between. This CDR3 comprises 16 residues.

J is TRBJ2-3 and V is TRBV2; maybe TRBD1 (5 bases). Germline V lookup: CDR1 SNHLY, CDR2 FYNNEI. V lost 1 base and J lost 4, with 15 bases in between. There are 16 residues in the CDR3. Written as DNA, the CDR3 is TGTGCCAGCAGTGAAGGCAGGGTCTTCGGCGCAGATACGCAGTATTTT. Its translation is CASSEGRVFGADTQYF.

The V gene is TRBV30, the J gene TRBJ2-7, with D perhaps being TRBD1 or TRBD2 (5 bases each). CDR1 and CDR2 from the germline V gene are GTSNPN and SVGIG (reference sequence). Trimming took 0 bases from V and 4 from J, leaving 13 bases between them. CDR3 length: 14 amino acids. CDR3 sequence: CAWSVLGDGYEQYF. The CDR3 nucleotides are TGTGCCTGGAGTGTCCTAGGGGACGGTTACGAGCAGTACTTC. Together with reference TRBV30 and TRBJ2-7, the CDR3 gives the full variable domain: SQTIHQWPATLVQPVGSPLSLECTVEGTSNPNLYWYRQAAGRGLQLLFYSVGIGQISSEVPQNLSASRPQDRQFILSSKKLLLSDSGFYLCAWSVLGDGYEQYFGPGTRLTVT.

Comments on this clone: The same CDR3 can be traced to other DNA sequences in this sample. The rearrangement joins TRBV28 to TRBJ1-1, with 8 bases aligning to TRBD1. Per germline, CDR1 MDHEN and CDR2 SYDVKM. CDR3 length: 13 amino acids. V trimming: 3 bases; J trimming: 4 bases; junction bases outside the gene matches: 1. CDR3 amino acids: CASSLTGATEAFF. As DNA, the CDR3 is TGTGCCAGCAGTTTGACAGGGGCCACTGAAGCTTTCTTT.